Given below is one T cell receptor (beta chain) in context. What antigen it recognizes has not been identified. Per-nucleotide qualities are absent, and no much larger clonotype sits a single base away. The data belong to a study of OX40 agonist ivuxolimab in advanced cancers. Concerning the study at large: Ivuxolimab, which targeted the costimulatory receptor OX40 (CD134), was an agonistic, fully human IgG2 monoclonal antibody. Partial responses occurred in three dose-escalation patients: two with cutaneous melanoma and one with hepatocellular carcinoma. Prior anti-PD-1, anti-PD-L1 or anti-CTLA-4 therapy was permitted, and about two fifths of dose-escalation patients had received checkpoint inhibitors. The paper covers the monotherapy dose-escalation part of the phase I ivuxolimab trial, which included N = 52 patients. Intravenous ivuxolimab was administered to patients every 2 weeks at six dose levels: 0.01, 0.1, 0.3, 1.5, 3 and 10 mg/kg. In the dose-escalation cohort, more than 75% of patients were male, and the mean age was approximately 60 years, with a range of roughly 20 to 80. The purpose of peripheral TCRbeta sequencing was to test whether ivuxolimab changed TCR sequence diversity and led to clonal T-cell expansion. Of the roughly 50 dose-escalation patients, hepatocellular carcinoma was present in around 20, melanoma in roughly 15, renal cell carcinoma in 9 and head and neck cancer in 9.

The trial excluded patients who had a history of autoimmune disease or were on systemic immunosuppression. Peripheral blood for TCR sequencing was collected from all dose cohorts at baseline, on cycle 4 day 1, and on cycle 7 day 1. The samples were taken from a phase I, first-in-human, multicenter, open-label dose-escalation trial of ivuxolimab. Adults with locally advanced or metastatic head and neck squamous cell, hepatocellular, melanoma or renal cell carcinoma were enrolled in the trial. CD4+ and CD8+ T cells were sorted separately from peripheral blood before TCR sequencing. To sequence the TCRbeta CDR3 region, genomic DNA was isolated from the sorted cells. The immunoSEQ Assay was used for sequencing of TCRbeta CDR3 regions. The table comes from immuneACCESS by way of TCRdb, which keeps in-frame sequences with V and J called. Part of the clones is missing from these tables; in studies checked, under half for an unresolved V gene and the rest for unknown reasons. This sample is represented by 110,000 or so clones; under 95% of them were singletons. The leading ten clones occupy about 0.67% of the sample.

The paper as a whole reports these results and caveats: At doses of 0.1 to 3.0 mg/kg, clonal expansion of both CD4+ and CD8+ T cells in blood was seen between baseline and week 6. The antigen specificity of the peripheral T cells that underwent clonal expansion was not determined. Low levels of normalized T-cell clonal expansion were also seen in some patients who did not respond. After ivuxolimab, expanded clones were on average more numerous among CD8+ T cells than among CD4+ T cells. In the 0.1-3.0 mg/kg groups, partial responders had among the lowest normalized peripheral clonal expansion, particularly in CD8+ T cells.

The junction carries 9 bases between V and J, which are trimmed by 7 bases and 0 bases respectively. Measured from the cysteine to the phenylalanine, the CDR3 is 13 residues long. Only CDR3 DNA is held: 39 bases, read in frame from base 1. CDR1 and CDR2, looked up from the germline V gene, are MNHEY and SVGAGI. Here the sequenced sample was CD4+ or CD8+ T cells sorted from blood, taken in a trial of the OX40 agonist ivuxolimab. The rearranged chain carries TRBV6-5 and TRBJ1-1, with the D gene not clear enough to name. This clonotype originated in an adult with an advanced solid tumor such as melanoma, head and neck, liver or kidney cancer. The CDR3 loop reads CASNDFMNTEAFF. Read as DNA, the sequence is TGTGCCAGCAACGACTTTATGAACACTGAAGCTTTCTTT.